This T cell receptor beta chain was recovered during a study of Ad26.COV2.S vaccination and SARS-CoV-2 variants (dated by TCRdb to the early 2020s). Describing the broader study: Vaccine-arm donors came from COV1001, a multicentre, randomized, double-blind, placebo-controlled phase I-IIa trial of Ad26.COV2.S in healthy adults. A total of some 30 samples were included in the TCR-sequenced set, comprising roughly 20 Ad26.COV2.S vaccine recipients, 5 placebo recipients and 8 SARS-CoV-2 convalescent individuals. Investigators remained blinded to trial group allocation during experiments and outcome assessment. Sequencing of the TCRbeta repertoire served to evaluate the specificity and breadth of SARS-CoV-2-reactive T cell receptors following Ad26.COV2.S vaccination. Dosing of Ad26.COV2.S was intramuscular, at either 5x10^10 or 1x10^11 viral particles, delivered as one shot or as two shots spaced 56 days apart. Trial participants were randomized into five groups of five, in which low-dose or high-dose Ad26.COV2.S was given once or twice, or placebo was given on both occasions. Points the paper makes about the study in general: Substantial breadth of spike-specific CD8+ and CD4+ T cell responses was reported after vaccination. Ad26.COV2.S recipients had higher spike-specific TCR breadth than placebo recipients (P = 0.0014). Comparing responses between vaccine doses or regimens was not something the study was powered to do. Comparable non-spike TCR breadth was observed between vaccine and placebo recipients, consistent with only spike being contained in the vaccine. The authors noted that total T cell responses may have been underestimated by the TCR breadth and depth analyses.

The sample's treatment or condition label is to be understood as: some 20 received Ad26.COV2.S at low or high dose, single or two shots; about 5 received placebo; per-sample allocation not given. Repertoires of vaccine and placebo recipients were sequenced from samples collected on day 63 after the first injection. In Cohort 1b, 25 adults aged 18-55 years were enrolled at a single site in Boston, USA, between 29 July and 7 August 2020. Ad26.COV2.S was a replication-incompetent adenovirus type 26 vector expressing a prefusion-stabilized SARS-CoV-2 spike protein from the original Wuhan strain. To note about this clone: What antigen it recognizes has not been identified. Base qualities are missing; no much larger clone stands one base away.

TCRbeta CDR3 regions were sequenced with the immunoSEQ Assay. After extraction, genomic DNA underwent amplification by bias-controlled multiplex PCR, followed by high-throughput sequencing. The study's own analysis went as follows. Collapsing and filtering of sequences were performed to quantify the absolute abundance of each unique TCRbeta CDR3 region. T cell fraction was estimated by normalizing TCRbeta template counts to usable DNA, which was measured by amplifying reference genes present in all nucleated cells. Repertoire TCRs were annotated as SARS-CoV-2-specific when V gene, CDR3 amino acid sequence and J gene were exactly matched to a known reactive TCR set. The reference SARS-CoV-2 TCR set came from MIRA and was filtered for enrichment in COVID-19-positive ImmuneCODE repertoires, removing public or cross-reactive TCRs. Drawing on the MIRA antigens, annotated TCRs were analysed further at the level of specific ORF or position within ORF. Breadth was defined as the number of annotated unique rearrangements divided by the total number of unique productive rearrangements, and depth was defined as the summed frequency of the annotated unique rearrangements. Two-sided Wilcoxon rank-sum tests were used to compare TCR breadth between groups. The source is immuneACCESS, and TCRdb retained only in-frame sequences with V and J called. Part of the clones is not carried over; for the studies checked, unresolved V genes explain less than half of this, and the remainder is unexplained. From that table come the V and J calls and clone size; the DNA was used to work out D and trimming. The sample table records about 400,000 clones; roughly 90% of these occur just once. The ten largest clonotypes hold under 2% of the sample.

CDR1 and CDR2 were assigned from the germline V gene (reference sequence) as MNHEY and SMNVEV. Here V drops 10 bases and J drops 3 bases, and the junction holds 9 bases not matched to any gene. From its cysteine to its phenylalanine, the CDR3 spans 13 amino acids. Only the CDR3 part of the read is kept: 39 bases, read in frame from the first base. The sequence derives from a person aged 18-60 years who received the Ad26.COV2.S COVID-19 vaccine or a placebo. The V and J segments used are TRBV27 and TRBJ2-7; a stretch of 7 junction bases matches TRBD1. The sample in question was peripheral blood, obtained in a trial of Ad26.COV2.S vaccine versus placebo. The sequenced DNA: TGTGCCACACAGGGGAATGGGTTCTACGAGCAGTACTTC. The translation is CATQGNGFYEQYF.